These T cell receptor beta chains were read from a single sample in a study of blood T cell repertoires in COVID-19. Sequenced by immunoSEQ multiplex PCR; TCRdb stores in-frame clones only, minus some. The data contain a few hundred thousand clones, 89% of them seen just once; the ten biggest clones take up just under 9.5%. Sequencing input: PBMCs or T cells enriched from blood (not recorded which). The receptors shown here come from a woman aged 25 to 39 who had recovered from COVID-19. Both conserved end residues are part of each CDR3. Fields, in order: CDR3 protein, CDR3 DNA, V gene, D gene, clone size, J gene. The D gene is left open where the match is weak. The listing skips clone size in some rows; elsewhere it reads once, few, many or a size class.

CDR3aa: CASSPALALQETQYF
CDR3nt: TGCGCCAGCAGCCCCGCCTTAGCGCTTCAAGAGACCCAGTACTTC
v_gene: TRBV5-1
d_gene: .
abundance: .
j_gene: TRBJ2-5

CDR3aa: CAISESTGGETQYF
CDR3nt: TGTGCCATCAGTGAGTCGACAGGGGGCGAGACCCAGTACTTC
v_gene: TRBV10-3
d_gene: TRBD1
abundance: .
j_gene: TRBJ2-5

CDR3aa: CASSLLPGGITNEKLFF
CDR3nt: TGTGCCAGCAGCCTCCTTCCGGGGGGGATAACTAATGAAAAACTGTTTTTT
v_gene: TRBV7-9
d_gene: .
abundance: .
j_gene: TRBJ1-4

CDR3aa: CASSEEVGVDEQFF
CDR3nt: TGCGCCAGCAGTGAGGAGGTAGGGGTGGATGAGCAGTTCTTC
v_gene: TRBV10-1
d_gene: .
abundance: .
j_gene: TRBJ2-1

CDR3aa: CASSFHGRNYGYTF
CDR3nt: TGTGCCAGCAGCTTTCACGGCAGGAACTATGGCTACACCTTC
v_gene: TRBV5-6
d_gene: .
abundance: .
j_gene: TRBJ1-2

CDR3aa: CASSLSGRNNEQFF
CDR3nt: TGTGCCAGCAGCTTATCTGGGAGAAACAATGAGCAGTTCTTC
v_gene: TRBV11-2
d_gene: .
abundance: .
j_gene: TRBJ2-1

CDR3aa: CASSRPAPTSEVYEQYF
CDR3nt: TGTGCCAGCAGCCGCCCTGCCCCTACTAGTGAAGTTTACGAGCAGTACTTC
v_gene: TRBV5-5
d_gene: .
abundance: once
j_gene: TRBJ2-7

CDR3aa: CASSDSWSNRGYEQYF
CDR3nt: TGTGCCAGCAGTGACTCGTGGTCGAACAGGGGCTACGAGCAGTACTTC
v_gene: TRBV6-4
d_gene: TRBD1
abundance: .
j_gene: TRBJ2-7

CDR3aa: CASSAAGGPQITDTQYF
CDR3nt: TGTGCCAGCTCAGCGGCGGGAGGGCCTCAAATCACAGATACGCAGTATTTT
v_gene: TRBV28
d_gene: TRBD2
abundance: .
j_gene: TRBJ2-3

CDR3aa: CSVRSGTSGYQETQYF
CDR3nt: TGCAGCGTCCGATCCGGGACTAGCGGGTACCAAGAGACCCAGTACTTC
v_gene: TRBV29-1
d_gene: TRBD2
abundance: .
j_gene: TRBJ2-5

CDR3aa: CASSRQGMNTEAFF
CDR3nt: TGTGCCAGCAGTAGACAGGGGATGAACACTGAAGCTTTCTTT
v_gene: TRBV9
d_gene: TRBD1
abundance: once
j_gene: TRBJ1-1

CDR3aa: CASSFGGAAGELFF
CDR3nt: TGTGCCAGCAGTTTCGGGGGAGCAGCCGGGGAGCTGTTTTTT
v_gene: TRBV28
d_gene: .
abundance: .
j_gene: TRBJ2-2

CDR3aa: CASSLLTGGASAEAFF
CDR3nt: TGTGCCAGCAGTTTATTGACAGGGGGCGCTAGCGCTGAAGCTTTCTTT
v_gene: TRBV28
d_gene: TRBD1
abundance: .
j_gene: TRBJ1-1

CDR3aa: CASLKRADSGRAYEQYF
CDR3nt: TGTGCCAGCTTAAAACGGGCGGATAGCGGGAGAGCATACGAGCAGTACTTC
v_gene: TRBV27
d_gene: TRBD2
abundance: .
j_gene: TRBJ2-7

CDR3aa: CASSLEGTSGIIYEQYF
CDR3nt: TGTGCCAGCAGCTTAGAAGGGACTAGCGGGATTATTTACGAGCAGTACTTC
v_gene: TRBV11-2
d_gene: TRBD2
abundance: .
j_gene: TRBJ2-7

CDR3aa: CASSLYPGGPGAQYF
CDR3nt: TGTGCCAGCAGCTTATATCCGGGAGGGCCTGGGGCGCAGTATTTT
v_gene: TRBV7-2
d_gene: TRBD2
abundance: .
j_gene: TRBJ2-3

CDR3aa: CASSPGDGTEAFF
CDR3nt: TGTGCCAGCAGTCCAGGGGATGGCACTGAAGCTTTCTTT
v_gene: TRBV28
d_gene: .
abundance: .
j_gene: TRBJ1-1

CDR3aa: CSATSGRSDTQYF
CDR3nt: TGCAGCGCCACTAGCGGGAGATCAGATACGCAGTATTTT
v_gene: TRBV29-1
d_gene: TRBD2
abundance: .
j_gene: TRBJ2-3

CDR3aa: CASSPAAGGSNQPQHF
CDR3nt: TGTGCCAGCTCACCGGCGGCAGGGGGCAGCAATCAGCCCCAGCATTTT
v_gene: TRBV18
d_gene: TRBD1
abundance: .
j_gene: TRBJ1-5

CDR3aa: CASSQEEDDQETQYF
CDR3nt: TGTGCCAGCAGCCAAGAGGAGGACGACCAAGAGACCCAGTACTTC
v_gene: TRBV3-1/TRBV3-2
d_gene: .
abundance: .
j_gene: TRBJ2-5

CDR3aa: CAWNLAGGDGYTF
CDR3nt: TGTGCCTGGAATTTAGCAGGGGGCGATGGCTACACCTTC
v_gene: TRBV30
d_gene: TRBD1
abundance: .
j_gene: TRBJ1-2

CDR3aa: CASGDRGIYGYTF
CDR3nt: TGTGCCAGCGGGGATAGGGGGATCTATGGCTACACCTTC
v_gene: TRBV6-5
d_gene: .
abundance: .
j_gene: TRBJ1-2

CDR3aa: CASSIIRERGNTEAFF
CDR3nt: TGTGCCAGTAGTATCATCAGGGAACGAGGGAACACTGAAGCTTTCTTT
v_gene: TRBV19
d_gene: .
abundance: .
j_gene: TRBJ1-1

CDR3aa: CASSARLAASTDTQYF
CDR3nt: TGTGCCAGCTCAGCCCGACTAGCGGCTAGCACAGATACGCAGTATTTT
v_gene: TRBV18
d_gene: TRBD2
abundance: .
j_gene: TRBJ2-3

CDR3aa: CAWSRVGHTEAFF
CDR3nt: TGTGCCTGGAGTCGGGTCGGCCACACTGAAGCTTTCTTT
v_gene: TRBV30
d_gene: .
abundance: .
j_gene: TRBJ1-1

CDR3aa: CASSSGQGYGYTF
CDR3nt: TGTGCCAGTAGTTCCGGACAGGGATATGGCTACACCTTC
v_gene: TRBV19
d_gene: TRBD1
abundance: .
j_gene: TRBJ1-2

CDR3aa: CASREQENTEAFF
CDR3nt: TGCGCCAGCAGGGAGCAAGAGAACACTGAAGCTTTCTTT
v_gene: TRBV5-1
d_gene: .
abundance: .
j_gene: TRBJ1-1

CDR3aa: CASSAGGSVNQPQHF
CDR3nt: TGTGCCAGCAGCGCTGGGGGGTCGGTCAATCAGCCCCAGCATTTT
v_gene: TRBV6-5
d_gene: .
abundance: few
j_gene: TRBJ1-5

CDR3aa: CASSPGGGGNYGYTF
CDR3nt: TGTGCCAGCAGCCCCGGGGGAGGGGGGAACTATGGCTACACCTTC
v_gene: TRBV13
d_gene: .
abundance: once
j_gene: TRBJ1-2

CDR3aa: CASSAPGDSPLHF
CDR3nt: TGCGCCAGCAGTGCGCCAGGGGACTCACCCCTCCACTTT
v_gene: TRBV10-2
d_gene: .
abundance: .
j_gene: TRBJ1-6

CDR3aa: CAIGRELAGNTIYF
CDR3nt: TGTGCCATCGGAAGGGAGTTGGCTGGAAACACCATATATTTT
v_gene: TRBV10-3
d_gene: .
abundance: .
j_gene: TRBJ1-3

CDR3aa: CASSTGRTSGNEQFF
CDR3nt: TGTGCCAGTAGTACGGGGAGGACGTCGGGCAATGAGCAGTTCTTC
v_gene: TRBV19
d_gene: .
abundance: .
j_gene: TRBJ2-1

CDR3aa: CASRERTANTGELFF
CDR3nt: TGCGCCAGCAGAGAGAGAACAGCGAACACCGGGGAGCTGTTTTTT
v_gene: TRBV10-1
d_gene: .
abundance: .
j_gene: TRBJ2-2

CDR3aa: CAWSVQAGVEAFF
CDR3nt: TGTGCCTGGAGTGTACAGGCGGGGGTTGAAGCTTTCTTT
v_gene: TRBV30
d_gene: .
abundance: few
j_gene: TRBJ1-1

CDR3aa: CASSGQGWAYEQYF
CDR3nt: TGTGCCAGCAGTGGACAGGGTTGGGCCTACGAGCAGTACTTC
v_gene: TRBV7-9
d_gene: TRBD1
abundance: .
j_gene: TRBJ2-7

CDR3aa: CASSSPGLAVPDTQYF
CDR3nt: TGTGCCAGCAGCTCCCCGGGACTAGCGGTCCCAGATACGCAGTATTTT
v_gene: TRBV7-2
d_gene: TRBD2
abundance: .
j_gene: TRBJ2-3

CDR3aa: CASSYSRGPFYEQYF
CDR3nt: TGTGCCAGCAGTTACTCGAGAGGGCCCTTCTACGAGCAGTACTTC
v_gene: TRBV6-2/TRBV6-3
d_gene: .
abundance: .
j_gene: TRBJ2-7

CDR3aa: CASGTSSYNEQFF
CDR3nt: TGTGCCAGCGGGACTAGCTCCTACAATGAGCAGTTCTTC
v_gene: TRBV19
d_gene: TRBD2
abundance: .
j_gene: TRBJ2-1

CDR3aa: CASSLGTGGAGYYGYTF
CDR3nt: TGTGCCAGCAGCTTAGGGACAGGGGGCGCGGGGTACTATGGCTACACCTTC
v_gene: TRBV7-9
d_gene: TRBD1
abundance: .
j_gene: TRBJ1-2

CDR3aa: CASSQSWLAASTDTQYF
CDR3nt: TGTGCCAGCAGTCAATCCTGGCTTGCAGCGAGCACAGATACGCAGTATTTT
v_gene: TRBV27
d_gene: .
abundance: .
j_gene: TRBJ2-3

CDR3aa: CASSINRGGNQPQHF
CDR3nt: TGTGCCAGTAGTATAAACAGGGGGGGTAATCAGCCCCAGCATTTT
v_gene: TRBV19
d_gene: TRBD1
abundance: once
j_gene: TRBJ1-5

CDR3aa: CAISYRDGELFF
CDR3nt: TGTGCCATCAGTTACAGGGACGGGGAGCTGTTTTTT
v_gene: TRBV10-3
d_gene: .
abundance: .
j_gene: TRBJ2-2

CDR3aa: CASSAIQGNTIYF
CDR3nt: TGTGCCAGCAGCGCGATTCAGGGAAACACCATATATTTT
v_gene: TRBV9
d_gene: .
abundance: .
j_gene: TRBJ1-3

CDR3aa: CASSQVEGFYEQYF
CDR3nt: TGCGCCAGCAGCCAAGTCGAGGGATTTTACGAGCAGTACTTC
v_gene: TRBV4-1
d_gene: .
abundance: once
j_gene: TRBJ2-7

CDR3aa: CASRHYLQENYGYTF
CDR3nt: TGCGCCAGCAGACACTATTTACAGGAGAACTATGGCTACACCTTC
v_gene: TRBV5-1
d_gene: .
abundance: .
j_gene: TRBJ1-2

CDR3aa: CASSLTTEYEQYF
CDR3nt: TGTGCCAGCAGCTTAACGACAGAATACGAGCAGTACTTC
v_gene: TRBV7-2
d_gene: .
abundance: .
j_gene: TRBJ2-7

CDR3aa: CATSDPTGSVDNEQFF
CDR3nt: TGTGCCACCAGTGACCCGACAGGGTCGGTGGACAATGAGCAGTTCTTC
v_gene: TRBV24-1
d_gene: TRBD1
abundance: few
j_gene: TRBJ2-1

CDR3aa: CAATSGSTYNEQFF
CDR3nt: TGTGCCGCCACAAGCGGGAGTACCTACAATGAGCAGTTCTTC
v_gene: TRBV10-3
d_gene: TRBD2
abundance: once
j_gene: TRBJ2-1